This record covers a single T cell receptor (beta chain). The target antigen is unknown. The CDR3 has 13 residues. The V and J ends lost 8 bases and 5 bases, in that order; junction bases with no gene match: 5. Per germline, CDR1 MNHEY and CDR2 SVGAGI. Both TCR beta VDJ combination and CDR3 sequence profiling were carried out. Genomic DNA was the template for this profiling. TCRdb used MiXCR to reprocess the reads, holding one entry per CDR3 protein. The data hold about 190,000 distinct CDR3 sequences, with 64% observed a single time. This record comes from a study of CD8+CD57+ T cells in acquired aplastic anemia. Study details: Each DNA sample taken from sorted CD4+ and CD8+ cells came to approximately 3.2 ug on average.

General study findings and limits: Patients and controls had CD8+ Simpson's diversity values that were not significantly distinct. Patients and controls turned out to have roughly 30 CD8+ CDR3 sequences in common.

The TCR originated in a human donor with severe aplastic anemia or a healthy control (not recorded which). The chain is built from TRBV6-5 and TRBJ1-4, with 7 bases matching TRBD1. Sequenced: sorted CD4+, CD8+, or CD8+CD57+ T cells (not recorded which) from PBMCs. The CDR3 here is CASQGQENEKLFF. The CDR3 DNA sequence: TGTGCCAGCCAAGGACAGGAGAATGAAAAACTGTTTTTT.